The entry that follows covers one T cell receptor (beta chain) sequence. What it recognizes is unknown. Template material for amplifying TCR beta CDR3 regions consisted of RNA transcripts. Primed by the HTBI set, a first-round RT-PCR was run on the TCR CDR3. Each CDR3 protein gets one entry after TCRdb re-called the multiplex PCR reads with MiXCR. The data contain some 490,000 distinct CDR3 sequences, less than 25% of them singletons. The CDR3 runs to 13 residues. CDR1 KGHSH and CDR2 LQKENI come from the germline V gene. Trimming took 3 bases from V and 5 from J, leaving 11 bases between them. The data stem from a study of T cells in Graves' hyperthyroidism and ophthalmopathy. Whole-study context: Peripheral blood was obtained at initial diagnosis, preceding any treatment. General study results and limits: Appearing also in blood were most of the thyroid clonotypes expanded above 0.001. Progression to ophthalmopathy was predicted a median of 6.5 months early. In simple terms, a model built on 13 V-J features told ophthalmopathy apart from stable hyperthyroidism.

This chain joins TRBV18 and TRBJ2-7; no definite D call. The receptor's source is an older woman with Graves' ophthalmopathy. Sequencing was performed on blood. The CDR3 is CASSPVRMDEQYF. CDR3 sequence (DNA): TGTGCCAGCTCACCGGTGAGGATGGACGAGCAGTACTTC.